Presented here are 14 T cell receptor beta chains from one specimen sequenced in a study of response to subunit inactivated influenza vaccine. TCRdb re-called the RT-PCR reads through MiXCR, storing one row per CDR3 protein. The table has about 520,000 distinct CDR3 sequences, less than 30% seen once; the top ten hold less than 2.5%. The material sequenced was CD4+ T cells sorted from PBMCs, taken about 5 days after vaccination. These TCRs come from a man aged 50 or older who received an inactivated influenza vaccine.

V usage is TRBV6-2 or TRBV6-3 and J usage is TRBJ2-5, with 10 bases identical to TRBD2. The germline CDR1 and CDR2 sequences are MNHEY and SVGEGT. The CDR3 length is 15 residues. V was clipped by 5 bases and J by 2 bases; unmatched bases: 5. The CDR3 DNA sequence: TGTGCCAGCAGTCTCCGGACTAGCGGACAAGAGACCCAGTACTTC. Residues: CASSLRTSGQETQYF.

This chain connects TRBV20-1 to TRBJ2-3, with TRBD2 identical over 8 bases. The germline V gene has CDR1 DFQATT and CDR2 SNEGSKA (reference sequence). CDR3 size: 15 residues. V was clipped by 5 bases and J by 0 bases; unmatched bases: 7. The CDR3 region is CSAERERGSTDTQYF. CDR3 nucleotides: TGCAGTGCTGAGCGGGAGAGGGGTAGCACAGATACGCAGTATTTT.

V gene TRBV5-1 combines with J gene TRBJ1-2; D might be TRBD1 (6 bases). Germline values: CDR1 SGHRS, CDR2 YFSETQ. The CDR3 spans 13 residues. V lost 4 bases and J 7 bases, leaving 14 bases between the germline ends. In nucleotides, the CDR3 is TGCGCCAGCAGCCCGGCGGACAGTGGTGGCTACACCTTC. It encodes CASSPADSGGYTF. Filled out from reference TRBV5-1 and TRBJ1-2, the complete variable domain reads KAGVTQTPRYLIKTRGQQVTLSCSPISGHRSVSWYQQTPGQGLQFLFEYFSETQRNKGNFPGRFSGRQFSNSRSEMNVSTLELGDSALYLCASSPADSGGYTFGSGTRLTVV.

The chain has TRBV25-1 and TRBJ1-2; the D gene is possibly TRBD1 (6 bases). V was trimmed by 4 bases and J by 6 bases, leaving 12 bases between them. CDR3 size: 13 residues. Germline CDR1 is MGHDK and CDR2 is SYGVNS. CDR3 residues: CASSGGLVNGYTF. The CDR3 DNA follows: TGTGCCAGCAGTGGGGGGCTGGTTAATGGCTACACCTTC.

The CDR3 bases are TGTGCCAGCAGTTACTCTCGAGGGAGAAGCGAAGATACGCAGTATTTT. This gives the protein CASSYSRGRSEDTQYF. This chain joins TRBV6-2 or TRBV6-3 and TRBJ2-3, with a tentative D call TRBD2 (5 bases). Germline loops: CDR1 MNHEY, CDR2 SVGEGT. The CDR3 is 16 amino acids. V was cut by 0 bases and J by 5 bases, with 15 bases left in between.

This chain uses TRBV9 with TRBJ2-2; D not resolved. Germline V gene sequence: CDR1 SGDLS, CDR2 YYNGEE. The CDR3 extends over 15 amino acids. The V and J ends lost 0 bases and 1 base respectively, with 7 bases between them. CDR3 protein: CASSVATGNTGELFF. The CDR3 DNA sequence: TGTGCCAGCAGCGTAGCTACGGGGAACACCGGGGAGCTGTTTTTT.

In its sample, this clonotype was seen a few times. The V gene is TRBV11-2, the J gene TRBJ1-1; D perhaps matches TRBD1 (5 bases). This CDR3 is built from 15 residues. Trimming pared 5 bases from V and 1 base from J, leaving 14 bases between. Germline V gives CDR1 SGHAT, CDR2 FQNNGV. Here the CDR3 DNA reads TGTGCCAGCAGCGCCCCCGGGACTGAGAACACTGAAGCTTTCTTT. Encoded protein: CASSAPGTENTEAFF.

This clonotype was seen only a few times. J is TRBJ2-3 and V is TRBV20-1, with D possibly TRBD2 on 6 matching bases. CDR3 length: 17 amino acids. The V gene's germline CDR1 is DFQATT and CDR2 SNEGSKA (reference sequence). V was shortened by 0 bases and J by 4 bases, with 20 bases between the two germline ends. CDR3 nucleotides: TGCAGTGCTAGAGATGGGGGGTACCAGGGCTTCGCAGATACGCAGTATTTT. Protein sequence: CSARDGGYQGFADTQYF.

This chain joins TRBV7-2 and TRBJ2-3; the D is unclear. V lost 1 base, J lost 3 bases, and 8 bases lay in between. CDR3 length: 14 amino acids. CDR1 is SGHTA and CDR2 is FQGNSA in the germline V gene. CDR3 amino acids: CASSLGIKTDTQYF. CDR3 DNA sequence: TGTGCCAGCAGCTTAGGCATAAAAACAGATACGCAGTATTTT.

The rearrangement links TRBV20-1 to TRBJ2-3; either TRBD1 or TRBD2 may fit D (7 bases each). The V end was cut by 0 bases, the J end by 8 bases, with 15 bases between. The CDR3 is 14 residues long. CDR1 and CDR2 (germline): DFQATT, SNEGSKA (reference sequence). The CDR3 DNA is TGCAGTGCTAGAGATCAGGGGGGGCATGCTACGCAGTATTTT. Its protein product is CSARDQGGHATQYF.

This clonotype has just a few counts. The chain couples TRBV10-3 to TRBJ2-7; 7 bases align to TRBD1. Germline-derived CDR1 and CDR2 are ENHRY and SYGVKD. The trim removed 4 bases at V and 3 bases at J, leaving 3 bases unmatched. The CDR3 consists of 13 residues. The CDR3 DNA is TGTGCCATCAGTGGGGGACAGTTCTACGAGCAGTACTTC. Protein sequence: CAISGGQFYEQYF.

V and J are TRBV6-1 and TRBJ1-6; no reliable D call. This CDR3 is 14 amino acids long. Germline loops: CDR1 MNHNS, CDR2 SASEGT. The ends were cut back, 4 bases at V and 9 bases at J, with 13 bases in the middle. The CDR3 nucleotides are TGTGCCAGCAGTGTTATAGCTGGCGCTTCACCCCTCCACTTT. It encodes CASSVIAGASPLHF.

A few counts support this clonotype. This chain links TRBV20-1 with TRBJ2-7; either TRBD1 or TRBD2 may supply D (5 bases each). The CDR3 is 13 residues long. V gave up 6 bases and J gave up 0 bases, with 12 bases separating them. Looked up from germline, CDR1 is DFQATT and CDR2 is SNEGSKA (reference sequence). CDR3 loop: CSAGVYSSYEQYF. The DNA for the CDR3 is TGCAGTGCGGGGGTATATAGCTCCTACGAGCAGTACTTC.

This clonotype was seen only a few times. V is TRBV6-1 and J is TRBJ2-7; D not resolved. The germline V gene encodes CDR1 MNHNS and CDR2 SASEGT. Trimming took off 4 bases at V and 4 bases at J, with 11 bases between the two ends. The CDR3 has 13 residues. The CDR3: CASSVGVVYEQYF. As DNA, the CDR3 is TGTGCCAGCAGTGTGGGTGTAGTGTACGAGCAGTACTTC.